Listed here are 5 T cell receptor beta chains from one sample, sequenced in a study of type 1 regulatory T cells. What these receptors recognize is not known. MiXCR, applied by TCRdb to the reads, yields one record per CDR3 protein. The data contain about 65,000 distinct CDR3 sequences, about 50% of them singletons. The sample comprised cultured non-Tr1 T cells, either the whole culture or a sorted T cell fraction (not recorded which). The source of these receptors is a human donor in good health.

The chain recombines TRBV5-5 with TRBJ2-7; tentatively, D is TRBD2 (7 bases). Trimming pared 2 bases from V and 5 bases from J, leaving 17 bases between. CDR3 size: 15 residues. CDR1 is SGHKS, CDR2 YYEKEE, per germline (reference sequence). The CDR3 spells CASSLRRGAEHEQYF. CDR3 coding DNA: TGTGCCAGCAGCTTACGACGGGGGGCGGAACACGAGCAGTACTTC. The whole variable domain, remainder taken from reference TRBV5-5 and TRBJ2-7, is DAGVTQSPTHLIKTRGQQVTLRCSPISGHKSVSWYQQVLGQGPQFIFQYYEKEERGRGNFPDRFSARQFPNYSSELNVNALLLGDSALYLCASSLRRGAEHEQYFGPGTRLTVT.

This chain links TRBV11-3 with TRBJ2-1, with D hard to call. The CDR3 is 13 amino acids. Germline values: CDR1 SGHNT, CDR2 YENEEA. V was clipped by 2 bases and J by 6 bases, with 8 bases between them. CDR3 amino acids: CASSLNTANEQFF. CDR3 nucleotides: TGTGCCAGCAGCTTAAACACGGCCAATGAGCAGTTCTTC.

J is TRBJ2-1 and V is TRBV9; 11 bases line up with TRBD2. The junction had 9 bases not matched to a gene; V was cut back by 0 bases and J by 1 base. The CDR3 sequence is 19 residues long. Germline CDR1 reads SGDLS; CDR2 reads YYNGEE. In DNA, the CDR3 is TGTGCCAGCAGCGTAGCTCATCTAGCGGGGGGAGGGTCCTACAATGAGCAGTTCTTC. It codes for CASSVAHLAGGGSYNEQFF.

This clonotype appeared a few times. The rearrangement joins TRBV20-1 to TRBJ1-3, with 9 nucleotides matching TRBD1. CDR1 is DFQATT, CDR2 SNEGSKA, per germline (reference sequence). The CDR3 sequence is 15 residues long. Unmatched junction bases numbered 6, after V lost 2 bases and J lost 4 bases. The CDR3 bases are TGCAGTGCTAGACCCGGGACAGGGTCGGGAAACACCATATATTTT. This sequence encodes CSARPGTGSGNTIYF.

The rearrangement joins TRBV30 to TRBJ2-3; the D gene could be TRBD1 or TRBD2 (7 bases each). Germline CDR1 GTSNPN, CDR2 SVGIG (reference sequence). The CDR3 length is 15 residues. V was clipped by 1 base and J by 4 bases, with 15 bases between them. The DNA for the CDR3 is TGTGCCTGGAGTGGCAGGGGGGGATTGGCAGATACGCAGTATTTT. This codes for CAWSGRGGLADTQYF.